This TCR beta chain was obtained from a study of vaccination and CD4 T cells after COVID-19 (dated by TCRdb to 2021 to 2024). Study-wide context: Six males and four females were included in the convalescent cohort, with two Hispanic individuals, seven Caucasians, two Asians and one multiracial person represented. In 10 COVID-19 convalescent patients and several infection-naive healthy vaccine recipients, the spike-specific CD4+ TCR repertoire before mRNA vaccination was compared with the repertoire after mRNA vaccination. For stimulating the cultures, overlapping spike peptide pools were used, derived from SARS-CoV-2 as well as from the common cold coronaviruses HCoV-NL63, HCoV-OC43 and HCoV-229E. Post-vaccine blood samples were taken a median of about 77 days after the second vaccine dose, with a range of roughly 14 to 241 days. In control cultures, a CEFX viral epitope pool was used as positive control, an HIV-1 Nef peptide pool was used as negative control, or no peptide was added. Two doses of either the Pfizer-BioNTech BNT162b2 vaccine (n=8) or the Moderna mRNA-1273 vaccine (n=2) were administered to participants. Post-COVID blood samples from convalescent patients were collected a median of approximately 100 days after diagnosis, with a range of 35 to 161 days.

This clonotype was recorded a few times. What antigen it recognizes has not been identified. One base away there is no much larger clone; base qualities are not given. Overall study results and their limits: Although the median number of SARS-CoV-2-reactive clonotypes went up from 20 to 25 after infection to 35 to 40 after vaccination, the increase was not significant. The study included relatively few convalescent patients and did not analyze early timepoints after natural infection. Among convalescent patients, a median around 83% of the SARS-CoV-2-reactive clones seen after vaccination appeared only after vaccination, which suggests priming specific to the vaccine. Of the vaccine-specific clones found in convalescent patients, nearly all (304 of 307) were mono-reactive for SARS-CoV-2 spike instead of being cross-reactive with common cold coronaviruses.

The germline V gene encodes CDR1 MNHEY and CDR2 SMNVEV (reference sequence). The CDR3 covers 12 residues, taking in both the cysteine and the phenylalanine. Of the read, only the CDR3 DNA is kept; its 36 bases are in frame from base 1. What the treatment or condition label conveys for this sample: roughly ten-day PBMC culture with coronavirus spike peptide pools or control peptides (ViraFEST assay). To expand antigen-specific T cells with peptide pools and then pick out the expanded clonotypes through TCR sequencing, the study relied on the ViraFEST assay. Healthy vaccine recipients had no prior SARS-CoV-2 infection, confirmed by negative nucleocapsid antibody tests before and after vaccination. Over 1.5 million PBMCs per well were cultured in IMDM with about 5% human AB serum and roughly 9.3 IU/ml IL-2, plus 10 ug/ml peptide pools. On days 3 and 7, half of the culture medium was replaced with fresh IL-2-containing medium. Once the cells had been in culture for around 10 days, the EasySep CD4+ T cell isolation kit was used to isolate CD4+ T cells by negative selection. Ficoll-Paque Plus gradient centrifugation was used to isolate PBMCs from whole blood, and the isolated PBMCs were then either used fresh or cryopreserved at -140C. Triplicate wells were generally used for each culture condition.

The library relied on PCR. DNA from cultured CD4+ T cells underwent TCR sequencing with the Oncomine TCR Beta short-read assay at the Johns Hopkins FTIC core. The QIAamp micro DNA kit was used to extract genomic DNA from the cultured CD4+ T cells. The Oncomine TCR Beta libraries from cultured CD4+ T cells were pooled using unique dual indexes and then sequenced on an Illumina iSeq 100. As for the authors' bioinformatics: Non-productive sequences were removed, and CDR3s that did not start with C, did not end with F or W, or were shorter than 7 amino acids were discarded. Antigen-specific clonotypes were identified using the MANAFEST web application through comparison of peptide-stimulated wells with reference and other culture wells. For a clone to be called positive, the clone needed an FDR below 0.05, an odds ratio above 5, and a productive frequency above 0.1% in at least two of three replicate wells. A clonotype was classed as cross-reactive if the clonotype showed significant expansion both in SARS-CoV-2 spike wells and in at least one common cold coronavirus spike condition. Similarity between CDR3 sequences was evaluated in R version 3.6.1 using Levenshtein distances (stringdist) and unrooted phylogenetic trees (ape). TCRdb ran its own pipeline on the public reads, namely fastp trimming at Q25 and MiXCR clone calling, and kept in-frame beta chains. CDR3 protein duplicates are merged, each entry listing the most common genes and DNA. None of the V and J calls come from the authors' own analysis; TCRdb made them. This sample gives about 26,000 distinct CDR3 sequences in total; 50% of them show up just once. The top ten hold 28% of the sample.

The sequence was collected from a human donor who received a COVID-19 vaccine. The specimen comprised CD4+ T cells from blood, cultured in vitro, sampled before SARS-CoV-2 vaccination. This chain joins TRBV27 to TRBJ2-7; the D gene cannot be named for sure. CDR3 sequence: CATPLEGYEQYF. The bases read TGTGCTACCCCATTGGAAGGCTACGAGCAGTACTTC.